The present entry profiles one T cell receptor beta chain with its context. In the study's own analysis: Researchers report that nucleated cell counts were estimated from reference gene primer amplification. TCRdb keeps only in-frame clones here, not all; method: immunoSEQ multiplex PCR. D and trimming come from the DNA, and the V and J calls and clone size come from that table. Here the sample spans about 240,000 clones, roughly four fifths being singletons. The ends were cut back, 3 bases at V and 7 bases at J, with 9 bases in the middle. The germline CDR1 and CDR2 sequences are MDHEN and SYDVKM. The length of the CDR3 is 12 residues. This entry is derived from a study of blood T cell repertoires in COVID-19. Study-wide background: Acute and convalescent COVID-19 specimens originated in the United States, Italy and Spain. The analysed material was cDNA or gDNA that came from T cells, B-cell-depleted T cells, or PBMCs.

V usage is TRBV28 and J usage is TRBJ1-2; D not certain. This sequence originates from a woman aged 80 or over with acute or convalescent COVID-19. The sequencing sample was made of peripheral blood. The CDR3 DNA sequence: TGTGCCAGCAGTTTTCTCCCCGGTGGCTACACCTTC. This encodes CASSFLPGGYTF.